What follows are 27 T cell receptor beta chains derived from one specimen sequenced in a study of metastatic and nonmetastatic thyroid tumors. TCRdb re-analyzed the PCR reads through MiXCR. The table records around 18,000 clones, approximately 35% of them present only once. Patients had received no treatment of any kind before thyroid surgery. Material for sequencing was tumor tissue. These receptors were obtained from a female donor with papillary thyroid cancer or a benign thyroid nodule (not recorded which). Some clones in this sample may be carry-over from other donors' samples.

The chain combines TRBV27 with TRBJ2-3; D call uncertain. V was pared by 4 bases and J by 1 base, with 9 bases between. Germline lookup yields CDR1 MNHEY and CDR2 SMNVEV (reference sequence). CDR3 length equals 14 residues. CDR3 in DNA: TGTGCCAGCAGTTATCGGGCCGGCACAGATACGCAGTATTTT. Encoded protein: CASSYRAGTDTQYF.

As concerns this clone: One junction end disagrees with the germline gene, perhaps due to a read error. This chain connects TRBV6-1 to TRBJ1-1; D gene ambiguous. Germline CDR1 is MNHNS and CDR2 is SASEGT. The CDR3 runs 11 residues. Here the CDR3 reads CASTKGRSALF. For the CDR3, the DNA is TGTGCCAGCACCAAGGGAAGGTCCGCTTTGTTT.

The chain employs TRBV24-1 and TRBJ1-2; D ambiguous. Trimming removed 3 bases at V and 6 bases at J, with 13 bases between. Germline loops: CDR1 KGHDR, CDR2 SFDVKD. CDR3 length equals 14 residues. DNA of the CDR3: TGTGCCACCAGTGATCTCGACTCGCTCCATGGCTACACCTTC. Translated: CATSDLDSLHGYTF.

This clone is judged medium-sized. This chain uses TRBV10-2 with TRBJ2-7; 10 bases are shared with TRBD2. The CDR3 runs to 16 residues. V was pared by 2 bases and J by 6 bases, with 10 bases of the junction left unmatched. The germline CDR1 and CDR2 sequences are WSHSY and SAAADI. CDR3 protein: CASSETSGIPRGEQYF. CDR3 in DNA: TGCGCCAGCAGTGAGACTAGCGGGATTCCTCGAGGCGAGCAGTACTTC.

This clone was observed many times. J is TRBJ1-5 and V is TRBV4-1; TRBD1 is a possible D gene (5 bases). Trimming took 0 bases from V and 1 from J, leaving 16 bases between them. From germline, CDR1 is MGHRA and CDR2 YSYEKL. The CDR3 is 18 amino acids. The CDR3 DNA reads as TGCGCCAGCAGCCAAGAATATGGGGGGGTGTTGAGCAATCAGCCCCAGCATTTT. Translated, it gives CASSQEYGGVLSNQPQHF.

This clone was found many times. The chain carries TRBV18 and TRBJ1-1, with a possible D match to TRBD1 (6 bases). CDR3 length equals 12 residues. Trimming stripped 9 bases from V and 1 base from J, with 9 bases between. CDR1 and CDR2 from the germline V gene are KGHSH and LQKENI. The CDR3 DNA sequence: TGTGCCAGTAAGGGGGAGAACACTGAAGCTTTCTTT. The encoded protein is CASKGENTEAFF.

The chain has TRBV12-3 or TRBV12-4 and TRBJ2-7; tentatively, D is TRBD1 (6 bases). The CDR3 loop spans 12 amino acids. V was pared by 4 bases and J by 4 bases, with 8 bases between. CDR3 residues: CASSSQGYEQYF. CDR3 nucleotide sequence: TGTGCCAGCAGTTCACAGGGTTACGAGCAGTACTTC.

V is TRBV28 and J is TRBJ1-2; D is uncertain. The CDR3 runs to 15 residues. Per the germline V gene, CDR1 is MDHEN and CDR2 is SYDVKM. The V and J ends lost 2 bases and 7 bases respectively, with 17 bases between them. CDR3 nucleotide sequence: TGTGCCAGCAGTTTACGGACCTCCAAGAGAGGTGGCTACACCTTC. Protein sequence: CASSLRTSKRGGYTF.

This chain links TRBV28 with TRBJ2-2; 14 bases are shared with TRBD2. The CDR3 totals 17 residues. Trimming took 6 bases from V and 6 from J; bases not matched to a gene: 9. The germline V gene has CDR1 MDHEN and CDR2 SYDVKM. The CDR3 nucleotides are TGTGCCAGCAGCCCAGGGACTAGCGGGGGACGGGCCGGGGAGCTGTTTTTT. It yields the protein CASSPGTSGGRAGELFF.

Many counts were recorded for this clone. The DNA for the CDR3 is TGTGCCAGCAGCGAACTAGCGGGAGCCCACAATGAGCAGTTCTTC. Protein sequence: CASSELAGAHNEQFF. This sequence joins TRBV9 and TRBJ2-1; 11 nucleotides agree with TRBD2. With 3 bases clipped from V and 5 bases from J, the junction kept 4 bases outside the gene matches. The CDR3 covers 15 residues. CDR1 SGDLS and CDR2 YYNGEE come from the germline V gene.

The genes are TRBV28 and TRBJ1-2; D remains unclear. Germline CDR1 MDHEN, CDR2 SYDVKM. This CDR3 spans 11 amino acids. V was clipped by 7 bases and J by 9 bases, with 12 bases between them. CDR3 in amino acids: CASMFGGCYTF. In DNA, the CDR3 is TGTGCCAGCATGTTCGGTGGGTGCTACACCTTC.

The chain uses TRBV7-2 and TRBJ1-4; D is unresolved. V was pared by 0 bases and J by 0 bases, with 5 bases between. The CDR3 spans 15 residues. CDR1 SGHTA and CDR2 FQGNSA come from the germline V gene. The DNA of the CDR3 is TGTGCCAGCAGCTTAGCCCTTACAACTAATGAAAAACTGTTTTTT. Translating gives CASSLALTTNEKLFF.

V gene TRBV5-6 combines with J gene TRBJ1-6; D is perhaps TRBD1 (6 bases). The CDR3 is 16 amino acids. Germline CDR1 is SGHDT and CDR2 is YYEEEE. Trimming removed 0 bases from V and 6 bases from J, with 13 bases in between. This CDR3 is CASSLGGLSPNSPLHF. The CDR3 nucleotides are TGTGCCAGCAGCTTGGGGGGGCTTTCCCCTAATTCACCCCTCCACTTT.

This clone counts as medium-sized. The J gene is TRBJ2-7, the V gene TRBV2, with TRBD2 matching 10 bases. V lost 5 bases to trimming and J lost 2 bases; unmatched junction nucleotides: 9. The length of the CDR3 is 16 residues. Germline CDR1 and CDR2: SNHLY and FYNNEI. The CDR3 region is CASSFSTSGTPYEQYF. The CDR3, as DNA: TGTGCCAGCAGTTTCTCTACTAGCGGGACACCCTACGAGCAGTACTTC.

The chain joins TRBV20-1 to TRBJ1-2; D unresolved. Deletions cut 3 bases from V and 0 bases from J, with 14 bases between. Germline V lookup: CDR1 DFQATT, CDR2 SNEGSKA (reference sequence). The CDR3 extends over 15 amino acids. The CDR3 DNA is TGCAGTGCTAGTAGCTCTTCAGTTTCTAACTATGGCTACACCTTC. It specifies CSASSSSVSNYGYTF.

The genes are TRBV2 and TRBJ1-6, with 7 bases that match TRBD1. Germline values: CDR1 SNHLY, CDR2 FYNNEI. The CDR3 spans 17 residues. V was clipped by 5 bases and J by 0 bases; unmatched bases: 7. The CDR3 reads CASSNTGASSYNSPLHF. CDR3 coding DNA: TGTGCCAGCAGTAACACAGGGGCCAGCTCCTATAATTCACCCCTCCACTTT.

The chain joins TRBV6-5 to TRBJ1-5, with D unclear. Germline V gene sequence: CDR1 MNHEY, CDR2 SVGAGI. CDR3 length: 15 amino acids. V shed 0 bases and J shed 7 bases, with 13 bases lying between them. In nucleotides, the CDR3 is TGTGCCAGCAGTTACTCTGATCCGGGAGGGCAGCCCCAGCATTTT. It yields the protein CASSYSDPGGQPQHF.

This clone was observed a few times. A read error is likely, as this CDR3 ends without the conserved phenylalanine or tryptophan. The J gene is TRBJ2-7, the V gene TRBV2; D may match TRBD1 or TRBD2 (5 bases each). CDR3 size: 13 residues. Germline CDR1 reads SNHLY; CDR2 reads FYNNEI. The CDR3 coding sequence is TGTGCCAGCAGCGCGTACTTAGGGGACGATCAGTACTAC. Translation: CASSAYLGDDQYY.

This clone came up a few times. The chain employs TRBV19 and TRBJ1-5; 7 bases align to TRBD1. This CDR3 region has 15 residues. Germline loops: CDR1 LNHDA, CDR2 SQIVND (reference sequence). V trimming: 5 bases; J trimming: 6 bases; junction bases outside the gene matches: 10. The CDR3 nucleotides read TGTGCCAGTAGTGGATATAGACAGGGTAGTCAGCCCCAGCATTTT. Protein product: CASSGYRQGSQPQHF. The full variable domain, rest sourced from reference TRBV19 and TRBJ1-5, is DGGITQSPKYLFRKEGQNVTLSCEQNLNHDAMYWYRQDPGQGLRLIYYSQIVNDFQKGDIAEGYSVSREKKESFPLTVTSAQKNPTAFYLCASSGYRQGSQPQHFGDGTRLSIL.

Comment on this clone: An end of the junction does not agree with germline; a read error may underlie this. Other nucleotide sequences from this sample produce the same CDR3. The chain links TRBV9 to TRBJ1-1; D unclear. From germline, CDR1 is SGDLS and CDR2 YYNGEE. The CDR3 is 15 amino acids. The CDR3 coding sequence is TGCGCCAGCAGCGTAGAGGGTTTGGCTCCACCTGAAGCTTTCTTT. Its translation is CASSVEGLAPPEAFF.

The CDR3, as DNA: TGCAGTGCAACTGGACAGGGGGGTTTTGGCACTGAAGCTTTCTTT. Translating gives CSATGQGGFGTEAFF. The chain combines TRBV20-1 with TRBJ1-1, with 10 positions matching TRBD1. The V gene's germline CDR1 is DFQATT and CDR2 SNEGSKA (reference sequence). The V segment lost 6 bases and the J segment 4 bases; nucleotides outside the gene matches: 11. The CDR3 totals 15 residues.

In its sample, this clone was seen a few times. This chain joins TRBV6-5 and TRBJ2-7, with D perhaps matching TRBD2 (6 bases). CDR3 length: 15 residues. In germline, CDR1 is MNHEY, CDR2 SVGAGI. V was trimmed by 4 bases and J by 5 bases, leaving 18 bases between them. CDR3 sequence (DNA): TGTGCCAGCAGTTTCAATGTAGCGGCGTTTCACGAGCAGTACTTC. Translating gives CASSFNVAAFHEQYF.

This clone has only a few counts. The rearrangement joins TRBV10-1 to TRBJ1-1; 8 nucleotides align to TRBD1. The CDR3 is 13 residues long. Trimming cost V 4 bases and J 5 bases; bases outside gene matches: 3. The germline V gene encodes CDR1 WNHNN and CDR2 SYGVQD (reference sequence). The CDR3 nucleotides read TGCGCCAGCAGTGGACAGGGGAAGACTGAAGCTTTCTTT. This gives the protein CASSGQGKTEAFF.

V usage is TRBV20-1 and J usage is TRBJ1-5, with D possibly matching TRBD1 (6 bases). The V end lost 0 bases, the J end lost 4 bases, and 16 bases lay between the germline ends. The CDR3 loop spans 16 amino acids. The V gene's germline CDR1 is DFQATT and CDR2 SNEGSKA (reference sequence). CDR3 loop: CSARDRVGGQNQPQHF. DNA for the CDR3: TGCAGTGCTAGAGATAGGGTTGGGGGGCAGAATCAGCCCCAGCATTTT.

The CDR3 nucleotides read TGTGCCAGCAGCCCATACTTTAGCGGGAGGCCCTCCTACGAGCAGTACTTC. Protein: CASSPYFSGRPSYEQYF. V and J are TRBV4-2 and TRBJ2-7, with 10 bases identical to TRBD2. The ends lost 4 bases at V and 0 bases at J; junction bases unmatched: 9. Germline loops: CDR1 LGHNA, CDR2 YNFKEQ. The CDR3 runs 17 residues.

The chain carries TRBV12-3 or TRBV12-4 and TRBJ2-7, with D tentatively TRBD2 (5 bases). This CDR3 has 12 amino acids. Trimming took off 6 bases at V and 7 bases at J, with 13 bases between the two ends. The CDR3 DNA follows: TGTGCCAGCAGCGGGCCGAGGGTGGAGCAGTACTTC. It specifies CASSGPRVEQYF.

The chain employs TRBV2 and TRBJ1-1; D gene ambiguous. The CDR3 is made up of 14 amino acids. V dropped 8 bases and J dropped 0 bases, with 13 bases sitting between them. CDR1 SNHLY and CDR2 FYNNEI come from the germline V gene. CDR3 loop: CASRAGRMNTEAFF. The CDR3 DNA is TGTGCCAGCCGGGCCGGGCGGATGAACACTGAAGCTTTCTTT.